The 16 T cell receptor beta chains presented below share a single source sample, sequenced in a study of shared clonotypes between healthy human individuals. This table comes from immunoSEQ multiplex PCR, and its TCRdb copy is limited to in-frame clones, with some not included. The sample holds under 2.5 million clones, 92% seen once. The specimen sequenced was naive CD4+ T cells from PBMCs. This sample's subset: CD45RA+ positively selected. The receptor set was obtained from a young man in good health. Some clones in this sample may be carry-over from other donors' samples.

The J gene is TRBJ1-3, the V gene TRBV6-1; D might be TRBD1 (5 bases). The CDR3 totals 15 residues. Germline V lookup: CDR1 MNHNS, CDR2 SASEGT. V dropped 2 bases and J dropped 2 bases, with 10 bases sitting between them. CDR3 amino acids: CASSELRGAGNTIYF. The CDR3 DNA sequence: TGTGCCAGCAGTGAACTTCGGGGGGCTGGAAACACCATATATTTT.

J is TRBJ1-4 and V is TRBV25-1; D is perhaps TRBD1 (5 bases). CDR3 length: 15 residues. With 6 bases removed from V and 5 bases from J, the gap between germline ends came to 16 bases. Germline lookup yields CDR1 MGHDK and CDR2 SYGVNS. For the CDR3, the DNA is TGTGCCAGCAGCAAGAGGACAAGCCTGAATGAAAAACTGTTTTTT. It yields the protein CASSKRTSLNEKLFF.

V and J are TRBV7-6 and TRBJ2-2; 9 bases are shared with TRBD1. Germline V CDR1 and CDR2: SGHVS, FNYEAQ. The V segment lost 2 bases and the J segment 3 bases; nucleotides outside the gene matches: 13. The length of the CDR3 is 19 residues. The CDR3 sequence is CASSLMAGRGQGYTGELFF. Here the CDR3 DNA reads TGTGCCAGCAGCTTAATGGCTGGGCGGGGACAGGGATACACCGGGGAGCTGTTTTTT.

The chain links TRBV5-4 to TRBJ2-2; D perhaps matches TRBD1 (5 bases). V was pared by 0 bases and J by 6 bases, with 18 bases between. There are 17 residues in the CDR3. The germline gives CDR1 SGHNT, CDR2 YYREEE (reference sequence). The CDR3 is CASSLAGRVSLPGELFF. The CDR3 DNA is TGTGCCAGCAGCTTGGCCGGCAGGGTCTCATTGCCCGGGGAGCTGTTTTTT.

The V gene is TRBV9, the J gene TRBJ2-2; a possible D gene is TRBD1 (5 bases). Trimming removed 0 bases from V and 2 bases from J, with 11 bases in between. Germline lookup yields CDR1 SGDLS and CDR2 YYNGEE. The CDR3 contains 16 residues. The CDR3 reads CASSVGVTDNTGELFF. Here the CDR3 DNA reads TGTGCCAGCAGCGTAGGGGTGACAGATAACACCGGGGAGCTGTTTTTT.

The chain combines TRBV27 with TRBJ2-2; possible D gene TRBD2, 6 bases. Trimming shortened V by 5 bases and J by 0 bases, and 19 bases separated the two germline ends. Germline assignment: CDR1 MNHEY and CDR2 SMNVEV (reference sequence). The CDR3 is 18 amino acids. The CDR3 coding sequence is TGTGCCAGCAGTCATACACCGGGACTTATGTCGAACACCGGGGAGCTGTTTTTT. It codes for CASSHTPGLMSNTGELFF.

This chain links TRBV28 with TRBJ1-5; 7 bases are a match to TRBD1. Germline V gives CDR1 MDHEN, CDR2 SYDVKM. V was pared by 7 bases and J by 6 bases, with 12 bases of the junction left unmatched. The CDR3 runs to 15 residues. The CDR3 coding sequence is TGTGCCAGCAAAAGGGACACAGGGGCCGGTCAGCCCCAGCATTTT. Translated: CASKRDTGAGQPQHF.

The gene calls are TRBV6-1 and TRBJ2-7; possible D gene TRBD2, 5 bases. V lost 2 bases and J 0 bases, leaving 17 bases between the germline ends. The CDR3 sequence is 17 residues long. Per germline, CDR1 MNHNS and CDR2 SASEGT. Written as DNA, the CDR3 is TGTGCCAGCAGTGAAAAGTCCGTAGCGCGCAGCTCCTACGAGCAGTACTTC. Translated: CASSEKSVARSSYEQYF.

The V and J genes are TRBV5-1 and TRBJ1-4; TRBD1 is a possible D gene (5 bases). Germline values: CDR1 SGHRS, CDR2 YFSETQ. Trimming left V 4 bases short and J 4 bases short, with 11 bases between. The CDR3 has 14 residues. DNA for the CDR3: TGCGCCAGCAGCGTACAGGACCATAATGAAAAACTGTTTTTT. It translates to CASSVQDHNEKLFF.

This clone has a single count. The J gene is TRBJ1-5, the V gene TRBV27; a weak D match, TRBD1 (6 bases). Trimming removed 5 bases at V and 6 bases at J, with 11 bases between. CDR3 size: 13 residues. CDR1 is MNHEY and CDR2 is SMNVEV in the germline V gene (reference sequence). Here the CDR3 reads CASSPAGVQPQHF. Here the CDR3 DNA reads TGTGCCAGCAGTCCCGCAGGGGTTCAGCCCCAGCATTTT.

The chain combines TRBV7-8 with TRBJ1-3; the D gene is possibly TRBD1 (5 bases). V was cut by 2 bases and J by 0 bases, with 11 bases left in between. Germline-derived CDR1 and CDR2 are SGHVS and FQNEAQ. The CDR3 extends over 16 amino acids. The CDR3 sequence is CASSLTGPHSGNTIYF. In DNA, the CDR3 is TGTGCCAGCAGCTTAACAGGCCCCCACTCTGGAAACACCATATATTTT.

A single count supports this clone. This chain uses TRBV4-1 with TRBJ2-5, with 10 bases identical to TRBD2. Germline-derived CDR1 and CDR2 are MGHRA and YSYEKL. Trimming at V came to 6 bases and at J to 9 bases, leaving 10 bases not matched to a gene. This CDR3 contains 14 residues. This CDR3 is CASSLLAGRAAQYF. In nucleotides, the CDR3 is TGCGCCAGCAGTCTACTAGCGGGAAGGGCGGCCCAGTACTTC.

The genes are TRBV7-7 and TRBJ2-2; D possibly corresponds to TRBD1 (5 bases). Trimming removed 4 bases at V and 6 bases at J, with 9 bases between. The germline V gene has CDR1 SSHAT and CDR2 FNYEAQ (reference sequence). This CDR3 comprises 13 residues. CDR3 bases: TGTGCCAGCAGCTCAGGGTTTTCCGGGGAGCTGTTTTTT. It translates to CASSSGFSGELFF.

This rearrangement joins TRBV28 to TRBJ2-6, with D possibly matching TRBD2 (5 bases). This CDR3 has 16 amino acids. The germline V gene encodes CDR1 MDHEN and CDR2 SYDVKM. Trimming took off 5 bases at V and 4 bases at J, with 15 bases between the two ends. In DNA, the CDR3 is TGTGCCAGCAGTCCCATCGGGGTTCCCGGGGCCAACGTCCTGACTTTC. Encoded protein: CASSPIGVPGANVLTF.

The V and J genes are TRBV18 and TRBJ2-7; no firm D call. V lost 6 bases, J lost 7 bases, and 22 bases lay in between. This CDR3 has 15 amino acids. CDR1 and CDR2 (germline): KGHSH, LQKENI. This CDR3 is CASSPQKISPTEQYF. CDR3 in DNA: TGTGCCAGCTCCCCTCAAAAGATCTCCCCTACGGAGCAGTACTTC.

The V call is TRBV28, the J call TRBJ2-3, with D perhaps matching TRBD1 (6 bases). CDR1 is MDHEN and CDR2 is SYDVKM in the germline V gene. Trimming shortened V by 4 bases and J by 1 base, and 9 bases separated the two germline ends. The CDR3 runs 14 residues. The CDR3 region is CASSSAGGTDTQYF. The DNA for the CDR3 is TGTGCCAGCAGTTCAGCAGGGGGCACAGATACGCAGTATTTT.